The sequence of this T cell receptor beta chain was determined in a study of T-cell reconstitution after alpha-beta-depleted transplantation in children. V gave up 6 bases and J gave up 8 bases; unmatched junction bases: 6. The CDR3 is 13 amino acids. Looked up from germline, CDR1 is MNHEY and CDR2 is SVGEGT. The study, taken as a whole, reports: When one year had passed after transplant, most T-cell counts and diversity came from newly produced T cells.

For this clonotype: Antigen specificity is unknown.

Preparation of the TCRbeta library involved a method that used unique molecular identifiers. One entry per CDR3 protein, called by TCRdb with MiXCR from the PCR reads. The sample lists about 510,000 distinct CDR3 sequences, over 10% occurring once. This sequence joins TRBV6-2 or TRBV6-3 and TRBJ2-1, with 8 nucleotides matching TRBD2. The receptor comes from a female patient aged 2 to 10 who had a stem cell transplant for aplastic anemia, so the T cells may come from the graft donor. The sequences come from PBMCs, mostly from graft donor cells, collected 180 days after TCRalphabeta/CD19-depleted stem cell transplant. The CDR3 DNA reads TGTGCCAGCAGCAGCGGACTAGCCTATGAGCAGTTCTTC. Protein: CASSSGLAYEQFF.